Below, 20 T cell receptor beta chains from the same sample are listed, as sequenced in a study of cytomegalovirus exposure and HLA in healthy donors. PCR used 60 Vbeta primers and 13 Jbeta primers. The data were produced by immunoSEQ multiplex PCR, yet TCRdb's version contains in-frame clones alone and is incomplete. The sample carries 150,000 to 200,000 clones, 81% recorded once. The sequencing input was PBMCs. These receptors all stem from a young man in good health and CMV-seronegative.

This clone was recorded once. This chain uses TRBV11-2 with TRBJ2-1, with 7 bases identical to TRBD2. With 6 bases clipped from V and 8 bases from J, the junction kept 13 bases outside the gene matches. CDR3 length equals 15 residues. CDR1 SGHAT and CDR2 FQNNGV come from the germline V gene. The CDR3 DNA follows: TGTGCCAGCAGGGCTCGGGGGGTAGTCGTCGATGAGCAGTTCTTC. Its protein product is CASRARGVVVDEQFF.

Regarding this clone: The same CDR3 arises from other DNA sequences in this sample as well. The V call is TRBV9, the J call TRBJ2-5; the match to TRBD2 covers 12 bases. The J segment lost 5 bases and the V segment lost 2 bases, leaving 10 bases of the junction unmatched. The CDR3 consists of 17 residues. CDR1 is SGDLS and CDR2 is YYNGEE in the germline V gene. CDR3 protein: CASSVGTSGSSGETQYF. CDR3 sequence (DNA): TGTGCCAGCAGCGTTGGGACTAGCGGGTCATCGGGGGAGACCCAGTACTTC.

The V gene is TRBV7-2, the J gene TRBJ1-4, with 8 positions matching TRBD1. Trimming at V came to 5 bases and at J to 8 bases, leaving 13 bases not matched to a gene. The length of the CDR3 is 16 residues. CDR1 is SGHTA and CDR2 is FQGNSA in the germline V gene. This CDR3 reads CASSRDRPPTGEKLFF. CDR3 coding DNA: TGTGCCAGCAGCCGGGACAGGCCTCCCACGGGGGAAAAACTGTTTTTT.

The rearrangement links TRBV19 to TRBJ1-1; D might be TRBD1 (5 bases). Germline V gives CDR1 LNHDA, CDR2 SQIVND (reference sequence). The ends were cut back, 0 bases at V and 10 bases at J, with 15 bases in the middle. The CDR3 has 14 amino acids. The CDR3 region has the DNA TGTGCCAGTAGTATAGATCTATCGACAGCCGCAGCTTTCTTT. Translation gives CASSIDLSTAAAFF.

The genes are TRBV4-1 and TRBJ1-1, with D unclear. V lost 4 bases and J 11 bases, leaving 23 bases between the germline ends. The CDR3 is 15 amino acids. Germline V lookup: CDR1 MGHRA, CDR2 YSYEKL. CDR3 sequence (DNA): TGCGCCAGCAGCCCCCGCCGGGAGGGCTCCTTCGGGGCTTTCTTT. Amino acids: CASSPRREGSFGAFF.

The V gene is TRBV4-3, the J gene TRBJ2-1; unclear D gene. Germline CDR1 is LGHNA and CDR2 is YSLEER. V gave up 0 bases and J gave up 2 bases, with 14 bases separating them. CDR3 length equals 17 residues. The CDR3 sequence is CASSQDLGRSPYNEQFF. DNA of the CDR3: TGCGCCAGCAGCCAAGATTTGGGCCGATCCCCCTACAATGAGCAGTTCTTC.

DNA for the CDR3: TGTGCCAGCAGTGAATATCTGGGGAGCACTGAAGCTTTCTTT. As protein: CASSEYLGSTEAFF. The chain has TRBV25-1 and TRBJ1-1, with D unresolved. V dropped 0 bases and J dropped 4 bases, with 9 bases sitting between them. The germline V gene has CDR1 MGHDK and CDR2 SYGVNS. CDR3 length: 14 amino acids.

The chain joins TRBV9 to TRBJ2-1, with 10 bases fitting TRBD2. The CDR3 consists of 18 residues. Germline V gene sequence: CDR1 SGDLS, CDR2 YYNGEE. The V and J ends lost 0 bases and 0 bases, in that order; junction bases with no gene match: 6. CDR3 sequence (DNA): TGTGCCAGCAGCGTAGGGTTTTTAGCGGGAGGCTCCTACAATGAGCAGTTCTTC. Translating gives CASSVGFLAGGSYNEQFF.

This chain connects TRBV25-1 to TRBJ2-1; 11 bases match TRBD2. CDR1 and CDR2 from the germline V gene are MGHDK and SYGVNS. This CDR3 has 16 residues. The junction had 6 bases not matched to a gene; V was cut back by 2 bases and J by 6 bases. The CDR3 loop is CASSEPPTSGVNEQFF. CDR3 coding DNA: TGTGCCAGCAGTGAACCCCCGACTAGCGGGGTCAATGAGCAGTTCTTC.

This clone has more than one count but fewer than ten. The genes are TRBV6-6 and TRBJ2-7; D uncertain. V lost 8 bases to trimming and J lost 2 bases, with 7 bases between them. This CDR3 contains 11 residues. Germline V gene data show CDR1 as MNHNY and CDR2 as SVGAGI (reference sequence). CDR3 region: CASVGAYEQYF. Written as DNA, the CDR3 is TGTGCCAGCGTAGGAGCCTACGAGCAGTACTTC.

This clone was detected a few times. V is TRBV14 and J is TRBJ1-1, with D possibly TRBD1 on 5 matching bases. Germline lookup yields CDR1 SGHDN and CDR2 FVKESK. This CDR3 has 15 amino acids. The V end lost 5 bases, the J end lost 4 bases, and 17 bases lay between the germline ends. The CDR3 bases are TGTGCCAGCAGCTCACAGGCGGGGGTCGCCACTGAAGCTTTCTTT. As protein: CASSSQAGVATEAFF.

The V and J genes are TRBV10-2 and TRBJ2-3, with D uncertain. The ends were cut back, 6 bases at V and 6 bases at J, with 7 bases in the middle. The V gene's germline CDR1 is WSHSY and CDR2 SAAADI. This CDR3 contains 11 residues. This CDR3 reads CASSIEDTQYF. The CDR3 region has the DNA TGCGCCAGCAGCATCGAGGATACGCAGTATTTT.

This chain uses TRBV18 with TRBJ1-6; TRBD1 matches 7 bases. Germline-derived CDR1 and CDR2 are KGHSH and LQKENI. The V segment lost 6 bases and the J segment 9 bases; nucleotides outside the gene matches: 11. The CDR3 consists of 15 residues. The CDR3 coding sequence is TGTGCCAGCTCGTCCGGTGGGCAGGGGGGTTCACCCCTCCACTTT. Protein: CASSSGGQGGSPLHF.

The chain combines TRBV27 with TRBJ2-3, with a tentative D call TRBD2 (6 bases). V was cut by 5 bases and J by 7 bases, with 19 bases left in between. The CDR3 is 15 amino acids. In germline, CDR1 is MNHEY, CDR2 SMNVEV (reference sequence). DNA of the CDR3: TGTGCCAGCAGTCCCCCCGGGGGAGCACGTCATACGCAGTATTTT. This sequence encodes CASSPPGGARHTQYF.

The chain employs TRBV11-3 and TRBJ2-2; a weak D match, TRBD1 (6 bases). Germline CDR1 reads SGHNT; CDR2 reads YENEEA. The CDR3 loop spans 16 amino acids. V was pared by 0 bases and J by 4 bases, with 12 bases between. The CDR3 DNA follows: TGTGCCAGCAGCTTAGATAGCAGGGGCAGCACCGGGGAGCTGTTTTTT. It specifies CASSLDSRGSTGELFF.

CDR3 amino acids: CASSLTSGSENEQFF. CDR3 nucleotide sequence: TGTGCCAGCAGCTTGACTAGCGGGAGCGAGAATGAGCAGTTCTTC. V is TRBV5-4 and J is TRBJ2-1, with TRBD2 identical over 11 bases. The germline V gene has CDR1 SGHNT and CDR2 YYREEE (reference sequence). CDR3 length equals 15 residues. Unmatched junction bases numbered 4, after V lost 1 base and J lost 7 bases.

The chain combines TRBV12-5 with TRBJ2-1, with D hard to call. The length of the CDR3 is 12 residues. Trimming took 3 bases from V and 8 from J, leaving 8 bases between them. The germline gives CDR1 LGHNT, CDR2 FRNRAP. CDR3 nucleotide sequence: TGTGCTAGTGGTTTTACTACGGATGAGCAGTTCTTC. Amino acids: CASGFTTDEQFF.

This clone was counted only a few times. Its ends do not fully match the called genes, so a read error is possible. The chain links TRBV7-2 to TRBJ2-5, with a weak D call TRBD1 (6 bases). CDR3 length: 14 residues. Germline CDR1 is SGHTA and CDR2 is FQGNSA. The DNA for the CDR3 is TGTGCCAGCAGCACCTGGACAGCCCAAGGGACCCAGTACTTC. As protein: CASSTWTAQGTQYF.

The rearrangement joins TRBV7-8 to TRBJ2-3, with a tentative D call TRBD2 (6 bases). Germline CDR1 and CDR2: SGHVS and FQNEAQ. Trimming stripped 4 bases from V and 6 bases from J, with 14 bases between. This CDR3 is 14 amino acids long. The CDR3 nucleotides are TGTGCCAGCAGCTCGTTCGGGAGCCGGGATACGCAGTATTTT. Amino acid sequence: CASSSFGSRDTQYF.

The rearrangement links TRBV5-1 to TRBJ2-5, with 9 bases lining up with TRBD2. This CDR3 is built from 16 residues. The trim removed 5 bases at V and 1 base at J, leaving 9 bases unmatched. Germline V CDR1 and CDR2: SGHRS, YFSETQ. CDR3 protein: CASRLPTSGPQETQYF. CDR3 DNA: TGCGCCAGCAGGCTCCCGACTAGCGGCCCCCAAGAGACCCAGTACTTC.